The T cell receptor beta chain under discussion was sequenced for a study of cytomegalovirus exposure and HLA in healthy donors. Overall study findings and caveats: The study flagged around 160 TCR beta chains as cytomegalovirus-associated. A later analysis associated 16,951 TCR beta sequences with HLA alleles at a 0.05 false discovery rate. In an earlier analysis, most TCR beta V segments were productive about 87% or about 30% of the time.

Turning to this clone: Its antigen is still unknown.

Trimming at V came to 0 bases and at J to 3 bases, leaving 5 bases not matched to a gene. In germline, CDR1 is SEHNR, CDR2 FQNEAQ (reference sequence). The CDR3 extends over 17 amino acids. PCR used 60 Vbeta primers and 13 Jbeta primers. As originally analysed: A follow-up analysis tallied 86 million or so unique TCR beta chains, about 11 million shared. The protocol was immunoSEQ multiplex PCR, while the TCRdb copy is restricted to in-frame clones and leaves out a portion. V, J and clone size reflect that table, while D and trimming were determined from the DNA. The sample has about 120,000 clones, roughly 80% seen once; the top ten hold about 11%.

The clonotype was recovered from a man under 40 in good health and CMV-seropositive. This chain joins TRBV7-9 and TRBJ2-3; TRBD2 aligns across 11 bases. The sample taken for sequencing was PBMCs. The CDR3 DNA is TGTGCCAGCAGCTTAGCCGTCGCTAGCGGGAGGACAGATACGCAGTATTTT. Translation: CASSLAVASGRTDTQYF.